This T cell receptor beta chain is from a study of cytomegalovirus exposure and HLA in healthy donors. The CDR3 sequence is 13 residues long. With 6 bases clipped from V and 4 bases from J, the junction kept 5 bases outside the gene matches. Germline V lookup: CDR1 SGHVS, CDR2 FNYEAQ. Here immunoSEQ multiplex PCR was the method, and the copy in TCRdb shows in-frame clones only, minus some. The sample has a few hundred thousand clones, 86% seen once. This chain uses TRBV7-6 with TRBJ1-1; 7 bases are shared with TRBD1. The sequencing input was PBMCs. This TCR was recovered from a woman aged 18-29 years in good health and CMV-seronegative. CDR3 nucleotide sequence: TGTGCCAGCAGTCAGGACAGGCGCACTGAAGCTTTCTTT. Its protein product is CASSQDRRTEAFF. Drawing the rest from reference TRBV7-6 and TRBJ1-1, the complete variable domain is GAGVSQSPRYKVTKRGQDVALRCDPISGHVSLYWYRQALGQGPEFLTYFNYEAQQDKSGLPNDRFSAERPEGSISTLTIQRTEQRDSAMYRCASSQDRRTEAFFGQGTRLTVV.